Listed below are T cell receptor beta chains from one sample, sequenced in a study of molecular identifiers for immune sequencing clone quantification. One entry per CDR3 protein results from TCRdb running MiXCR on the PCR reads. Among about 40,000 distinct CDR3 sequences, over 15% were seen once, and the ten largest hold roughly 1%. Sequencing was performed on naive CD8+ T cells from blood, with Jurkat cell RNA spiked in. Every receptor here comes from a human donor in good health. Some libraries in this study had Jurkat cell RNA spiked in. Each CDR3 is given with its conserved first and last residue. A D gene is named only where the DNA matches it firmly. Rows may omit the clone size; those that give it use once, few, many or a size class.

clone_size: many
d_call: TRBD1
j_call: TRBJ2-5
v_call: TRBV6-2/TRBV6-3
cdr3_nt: TGTGCCAGCAGTTTGACAGGGGCAATAGAGACCCAGTACTTC
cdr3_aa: CASSLTGAIETQYF

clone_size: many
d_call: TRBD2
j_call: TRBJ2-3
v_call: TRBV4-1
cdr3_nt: TGCGCCAGCAGCTACACTAGCGGGGGCTCGGGAGATACGCAGTATTTT
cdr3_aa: CASSYTSGGSGDTQYF

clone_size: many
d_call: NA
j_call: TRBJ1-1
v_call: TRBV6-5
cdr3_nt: TGTGCCAGCTCTCTTCTCCCGGACACTGAAGCTTTCTTT
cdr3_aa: CASSLLPDTEAFF

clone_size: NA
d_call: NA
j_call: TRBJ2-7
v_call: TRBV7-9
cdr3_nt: TGTGCAAGCGGCGTCGGAGTTTCCGAGCAGTACTTC
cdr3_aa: CASGVGVSEQYF

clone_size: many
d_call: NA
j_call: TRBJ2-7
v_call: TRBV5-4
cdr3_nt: TGTGCCAGCAGCTTGGGTACCTACGAGCAGTACTTC
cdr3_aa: CASSLGTYEQYF

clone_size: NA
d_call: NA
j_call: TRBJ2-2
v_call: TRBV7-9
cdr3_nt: TGTGCCAGCAGTTGGGACTTTCTTGTCGGGGAGCTGTTTTTT
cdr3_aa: CASSWDFLVGELFF

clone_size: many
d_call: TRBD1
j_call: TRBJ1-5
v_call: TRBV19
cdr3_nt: TGTGCCAGTAGGACCGGGACAGCGAGCGGGGGTAATCAGCCCCAGCATTTT
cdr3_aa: CASRTGTASGGNQPQHF

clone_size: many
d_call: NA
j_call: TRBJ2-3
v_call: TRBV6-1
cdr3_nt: TGTGCCAACCTAGGCTCCTTAGAGCCAGATACGCAGTATTTT
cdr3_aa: CANLGSLEPDTQYF

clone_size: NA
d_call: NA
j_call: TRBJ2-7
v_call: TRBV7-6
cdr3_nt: TGCGCCAGCAGCTTACAGGGTGTTCGGTACGAGCAGTACTTC
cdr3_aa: CASSLQGVRYEQYF

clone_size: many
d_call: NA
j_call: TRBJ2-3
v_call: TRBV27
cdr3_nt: TGTGCCAGCGGGGGACTGACAGATACGCAGTATTTT
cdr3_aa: CASGGLTDTQYF

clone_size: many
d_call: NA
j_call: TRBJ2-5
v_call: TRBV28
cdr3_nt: TGTGCCAGCACCCTCGACCTGAGAGAGACCCAGTACTTC
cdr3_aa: CASTLDLRETQYF